This T cell receptor beta chain was sequenced in a study of T cells in Graves' hyperthyroidism and ophthalmopathy. As for the study in general: At the time of initial diagnosis and before any treatment, peripheral blood was collected.

Regarding the study as a whole: In blood, most of the thyroid clonotypes expanded above 0.001 were also present.

This clonotype was detected many times. Its antigen is unknown. Trimming at V came to 5 bases and at J to 2 bases, leaving 7 bases not matched to a gene. Germline V gives CDR1 MNHNS, CDR2 SASEGT. CDR3 length: 15 residues. Diagnosis relied on clinical symptoms, serum thyroxine and TRAb, thyroid ultrasound and orbital computed tomography. RNA transcripts were the template for amplifying TCR beta CDR3 regions. Using the HTBI primer set, a first-round RT-PCR was run on the TCR CDR3. MiXCR, run by TCRdb on the multiplex PCR reads, gives a single entry per CDR3 protein. The sample consists of fewer than 350,000 distinct CDR3 sequences, less than 15% of them appearing once.

Sequenced input: blood. The TCR was taken from a woman younger than 45 with Graves' hyperthyroidism that later progressed to Graves' ophthalmopathy. This chain links TRBV6-1 with TRBJ2-7; 9 nucleotides align to TRBD2. CDR3 residues: CASSSIAGETYEQYF. CDR3 sequence (DNA): TGTGCCAGCAGTTCTATAGCGGGAGAGACCTACGAGCAGTACTTC.